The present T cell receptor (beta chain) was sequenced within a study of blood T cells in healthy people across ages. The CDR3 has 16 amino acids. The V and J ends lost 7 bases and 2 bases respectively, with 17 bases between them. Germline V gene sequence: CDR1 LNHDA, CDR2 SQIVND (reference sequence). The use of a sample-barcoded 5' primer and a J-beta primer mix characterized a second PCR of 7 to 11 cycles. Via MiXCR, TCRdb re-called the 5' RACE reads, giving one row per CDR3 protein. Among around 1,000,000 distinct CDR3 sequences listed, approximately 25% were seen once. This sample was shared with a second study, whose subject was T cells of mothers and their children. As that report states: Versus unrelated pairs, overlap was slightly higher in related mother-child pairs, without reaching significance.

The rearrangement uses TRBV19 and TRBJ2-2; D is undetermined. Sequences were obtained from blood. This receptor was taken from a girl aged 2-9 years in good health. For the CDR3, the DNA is TGTGCCAGTACTCCCAGTCAGTCGGTTAACACCGGGGAGCTGTTTTTT. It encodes CASTPSQSVNTGELFF.